The 2 T cell receptor beta chains below all came from one sample that was sequenced in a study of cytotoxic CD8 clonotypes in ibrutinib-treated CLL. Clones were read by immunoSEQ multiplex PCR, and TCRdb kept only the in-frame ones, dropping some. The table lists around 70,000 clones, about nine tenths of them singletons. The specimen was PBMCs, collected after 12 months of ibrutinib treatment. These receptors were taken from a human donor with chronic lymphocytic leukemia.

The CDR3 nucleotides read TGTGCCAGCACTAGCGGGAGAGCAGATACGCAGTATTTT. This translates into CASTSGRADTQYF. This chain connects TRBV9 to TRBJ2-3, with 10 bases fitting TRBD2. Looked up from germline, CDR1 is SGDLS and CDR2 is YYNGEE. The CDR3 contains 13 residues. V lost 6 bases to trimming and J lost 4 bases; unmatched junction nucleotides: 2.

The J gene is TRBJ1-3, the V gene TRBV7-2, with unresolved D. From germline, CDR1 is SGHTA and CDR2 FQGNSA. The CDR3 loop spans 12 amino acids. V was cut by 5 bases and J by 8 bases, with 10 bases left in between. For the CDR3, the DNA is TGTGCCAGCAGCCTCGGACGGGACACCATATATTTT. This gives the protein CASSLGRDTIYF.